Sequencing of this T cell receptor beta chain was carried out in a study of CD8+ T cells in alopecia areata (dated by TCRdb to the late 2010s). In terms of the full investigation: The treated patients took part in an open-label pilot trial in which moderate-to-severe alopecia areata was treated with oral tofacitinib at 5 to 10 mg twice daily. Tofacitinib was given for 6 to 18 months, followed by 6 months of follow-up off drug to assess delayed response and recurrence. Disease severity in treated patients was measured with the SALT score, which quantifies the percentage of affected scalp surface area. In both human patients and the C3H/HeJ mouse model, the study applied high-throughput TCRbeta sequencing to look at T cell clonal expansion in alopecia areata. On the human side, TCRbeta sequencing was run on scalp tissue and on sorted CD4+ and CD8+ peripheral blood T cells from healthy controls and from alopecia areata patients with either patchy or totalis/universalis disease. Tofacitinib-treated patients had biopsies at baseline and at 4 and 24 weeks of treatment, with a later scalp biopsy in several patients. Scalp clonality was compared among normal scalp (n=4), patchy alopecia areata scalp (n=8), and alopecia totalis/universalis scalp (n=8). RNA came from the PAXgene miRNA kit for fixed scalp, the miRNeasy kit for PBMCs, and the RNeasy kit for mouse skin. TCRbeta CDR3 regions were amplified by immunoSEQ multiplex PCR with 35 Vbeta forward and 13 Jbeta reverse primers.

Trimming removed 1 base from V and 9 bases from J, leaving 12 bases between the germline ends. The CDR1 and CDR2 encoded by the germline V gene are SGDLS and YYNGEE. Its CDR3 holds 13 amino acids, cysteine through phenylalanine. CDR3 DNA only is kept here, 39 bases in frame from base 1. Receptors were amplified or captured by the immunoSEQ multiplex PCR assay. RNA was extracted from all samples and reverse transcribed into cDNA, which served as template for TCR sequencing. SuperScript III was used to make first-strand cDNA, primed with a 2:1 mix of oligo-dT and random hexamers. A synthetic immune receptor repertoire was used to measure amplification bias, and any remaining bias was corrected computationally. Under the source paper's analysis protocol: After raw reads were preprocessed to remove errors, the CDR3 was defined following IMGT conventions as running from the conserved cysteine to phenylalanine. Clonality was computed as 1 minus the Shannon entropy, with the entropy normalized by log2 of the number of productive unique TCRs. Whether each scalp clone was CD4 or CD8 was inferred by checking scalp TCRbeta sequences against the CD4 and CD8 repertoires from sorted blood. TCRdb's version of the immuneACCESS table is confined to in-frame rearrangements and falls short of the full clone set. An unresolved V gene accounts for under half of the shortfall where checked; the remainder is of unknown origin. That table gives V, J and clone size, and the DNA gave D and trimming. Present in this sample are 95,000 to 150,000 clones, approximately 60% of which were seen just once. More than 5% of the sample is taken by the ten largest.

What the authors observed across the whole study: Compared with normal scalp, lesional scalp, particularly in alopecia totalis/universalis, had higher clonality and more expanded CD8+ clones, which suggests antigenic drive. Unlike mouse skin, which is dominated by gammadelta T cells, normal human skin has resident alphabeta T cells that are also sequenced, and this complicates analysis of the scalp TCR repertoire. Many expanded lesional clones persisted in scalp and blood during tofacitinib treatment, which may partly explain relapse after stopping treatment. Because the treated cohort was small and had just a single nonresponder, larger studies are needed to establish links between baseline CD8+ expansion and response. Tofacitinib significantly lowered scalp clonality and the number of expanded CD8+ clones among the top 100 scalp clones. Shared TCR sequences between patients were less evident than in mice, which may be partly attributable to HLA diversity in the patient population.

The time point label for this specimen denotes: around 4 weeks on oral tofacitinib. This specimen's treatment or condition label, per the study, means: oral pan-JAK inhibitor, 5-10 mg twice daily. From alopecia areata patients, peripheral blood was collected along with lesional scalp punch biopsies. PBMCs were isolated by density centrifugation and stained for CD3, CD4 and CD8, and CD4+ and CD8+ T cells were sorted on a FACSAria. In regard to this clone: Its antigen specificity is not known. Base qualities are missing; no much larger clone stands one base away.

The specimen comprised CD4+ T cells sorted from blood, sampled at week 4, from a patient treated with tofacitinib. The chain is made from TRBV9 and TRBJ2-3; TRBD1 is perhaps the D gene, given 7 matching bases. The TCR originated in a human donor with alopecia areata. The sequenced DNA: TGTGCCAGCAGCGTACGGCAGGGGGGAACGCAGTATTTT. It is translated as CASSVRQGGTQYF.